A single sample gave rise to the 30 T cell receptor beta chains below, sequenced in a study of patients and donors after allogeneic stem cell transplantation. TCRdb re-derived calls from the RT-PCR reads in MiXCR, one entry per CDR3 protein. Of approximately 200,000 distinct CDR3 sequences listed, 38% are singletons. The sample consisted of blood, either unsorted or a sorted T cell fraction (not recorded which). The origin of the receptors is a human donor who was either an allogeneic HSCT recipient or a stem cell or donor lymphocyte infusion donor (not recorded which). It is not recorded whose cells these are; they may come from a transplant donor.

The chain employs TRBV5-1 and TRBJ1-4; 7 bases line up with TRBD1. The CDR3 has 14 residues. Germline V gene sequence: CDR1 SGHRS, CDR2 YFSETQ. The V and J ends lost 4 bases and 4 bases, in that order; junction bases with no gene match: 4. CDR3 in DNA: TGCGCCAGCAGCGACGGGGACAGTAATGAAAAACTGTTTTTT. This gives the protein CASSDGDSNEKLFF.

This clonotype was detected only once. J is TRBJ2-3 and V is TRBV4-3; maybe TRBD2 (6 bases). CDR1 and CDR2 from the germline V gene are LGHNA and YSLEER. The CDR3 consists of 17 residues. V was shortened by 0 bases and J by 4 bases, with 17 bases between the two germline ends. The CDR3 nucleotides are TGCGCCAGCAGCCAAGATTCGTGGAAACTAGCTCCAGATACGCAGTATTTT. Translating it yields CASSQDSWKLAPDTQYF.

V is TRBV7-6 and J is TRBJ2-2, with D perhaps matching TRBD1 (7 bases). CDR3 length equals 12 residues. The germline CDR1 and CDR2 sequences are SGHVS and FNYEAQ. The chain's CDR3 is CGTGGDTGELFF. CDR3 nucleotide sequence: TGTGGGACAGGAGGGGACACCGGGGAGCTGTTTTTT.

The rearrangement joins TRBV27 to TRBJ1-1, with 9 nucleotides matching TRBD1. The CDR3 contains 15 residues. Trimming cost V 5 bases and J 10 bases; bases outside gene matches: 14. In germline, CDR1 is MNHEY, CDR2 SMNVEV (reference sequence). CDR3 DNA sequence: TGTGCCAGCAGTAACAGGGGGCTCAACCTCCCCGGAGCTTTCTTT. Its translation is CASSNRGLNLPGAFF.

This clonotype showed up just a few times. The genes are TRBV5-1 and TRBJ1-6; D is uncertain. V lost 5 bases and J lost 0, with 15 bases in between. Germline values: CDR1 SGHRS, CDR2 YFSETQ. CDR3 size: 17 residues. CDR3 amino acids: CASRGRNGSSYNSPLHF. For the CDR3, the DNA is TGCGCCAGCAGGGGGAGAAATGGGAGCTCCTATAATTCACCCCTCCACTTT.

This clonotype turned up a few times. The chain couples TRBV27 to TRBJ1-1; the D is unclear. V gave up 0 bases and J gave up 2 bases, with 10 bases separating them. This CDR3 region has 15 residues. The germline gives CDR1 MNHEY, CDR2 SMNVEV (reference sequence). CDR3 protein: CASSLSAIANTEAFF. CDR3 sequence (DNA): TGTGCCAGCAGTTTATCGGCGATAGCAAACACTGAAGCTTTCTTT.

This chain connects TRBV4-3 to TRBJ1-2, with D hard to call. The CDR3 has 16 residues. Trimming cost V 0 bases and J 7 bases, with 18 bases left between them. Germline CDR1 reads LGHNA; CDR2 reads YSLEER. CDR3 coding DNA: TGCGCCAGCAGCCAAGAGGGAAACAAGAGGGCTCTTGGCTACACCTTC. This codes for CASSQEGNKRALGYTF.

This clonotype was detected a few times. The J gene is TRBJ1-4, the V gene TRBV6-2 or TRBV6-3, with D possibly matching TRBD1 (5 bases). V shed 5 bases and J shed 0 bases, with 13 bases lying between them. CDR3 length: 16 residues. Per the germline V gene, CDR1 is MNHEY and CDR2 is SVGEGT. This chain's CDR3 is CASSLRTQSTNEKLFF. The CDR3 nucleotides read TGTGCCAGCAGTCTCCGGACACAATCAACTAATGAAAAACTGTTTTTT.

This clonotype was seen a few times. CDR3 sequence (DNA): TGTGCCAGCTCACCCGACAGGGGCTATGGCTACACCTTC. Its protein product is CASSPDRGYGYTF. This rearrangement joins TRBV18 to TRBJ1-2; TRBD1 matches 8 bases. Trimming took 3 bases from V and 4 from J; bases not matched to a gene: 1. This CDR3 region has 13 residues. CDR1 is KGHSH, CDR2 LQKENI, per germline.

The V and J genes are TRBV28 and TRBJ2-7, with D perhaps matching TRBD2 (5 bases). In germline, CDR1 is MDHEN, CDR2 SYDVKM. Trimming removed 6 bases at V and 12 bases at J, with 18 bases between. The length of the CDR3 is 12 residues. DNA for the CDR3: TGTGCCAGCAGGAGGGATTTAGGACTGGCGTACTTC. Translation gives CASRRDLGLAYF.

This rearrangement joins TRBV30 to TRBJ2-7; 8 bases are shared with TRBD1. Germline CDR1 reads GTSNPN; CDR2 reads SVGIG (reference sequence). The CDR3 extends over 12 amino acids. J gave up 4 bases and V 5 bases, and 4 bases lay outside the gene matches. The CDR3 sequence is CAWHRGTYEQYF. CDR3 in DNA: TGTGCCTGGCACAGGGGGACATACGAGCAGTACTTC.

This clonotype was detected a few times. This chain uses TRBV7-2 with TRBJ1-5; 8 bases fit TRBD1. From germline, CDR1 is SGHTA and CDR2 FQGNSA. The ends lost 5 bases at V and 5 bases at J; junction bases unmatched: 8. The CDR3 runs to 15 residues. The CDR3 is CASSLAGTGYQPQHF. The CDR3 bases are TGTGCCAGCAGCCTCGCCGGGACAGGTTATCAGCCCCAGCATTTT.

The genes are TRBV4-1 and TRBJ2-1; D is undetermined. V was clipped by 0 bases and J by 0 bases, with 18 bases between them. Germline CDR1 reads MGHRA; CDR2 reads YSYEKL. There are 19 residues in the CDR3. The DNA of the CDR3 is TGCGCCAGCAGCCAAGATGGCCCCGGTGGCTTCAGCTCCTACAATGAGCAGTTCTTC. It yields the protein CASSQDGPGGFSSYNEQFF.

This chain joins TRBV28 and TRBJ1-6, with TRBD1 matching over 8 bases. The V gene's germline CDR1 is MDHEN and CDR2 SYDVKM. The J segment lost 10 bases and the V segment lost 6 bases, leaving 8 bases of the junction unmatched. This CDR3 is built from 14 residues. The chain's CDR3 is CASRPTGARSPLHF. CDR3 in DNA: TGTGCCAGCAGACCGACAGGGGCGCGGTCACCCCTCCACTTT.

The CDR3 loop is CASSVEWRFTEAFF. The CDR3 DNA is TGTGCCAGCAGCGTAGAGTGGCGTTTCACTGAAGCTTTCTTT. The chain recombines TRBV9 with TRBJ1-1, with D unclear. CDR1 and CDR2 from the germline V gene are SGDLS and YYNGEE. This CDR3 contains 14 residues. V was pared by 0 bases and J by 4 bases, with 10 bases between.

This sequence joins TRBV7-9 and TRBJ2-7; 8 nucleotides align to TRBD1. The CDR3 has 14 amino acids. Looked up from germline, CDR1 is SEHNR and CDR2 is FQNEAQ (reference sequence). The V segment lost 4 bases and the J segment 5 bases; nucleotides outside the gene matches: 7. The CDR3 spells CASSSRTGIHEQYF. In DNA form, the CDR3 reads TGTGCCAGCAGCTCGCGGACAGGGATACACGAGCAGTACTTC.

The rearrangement links TRBV5-1 to TRBJ2-5; the D is unclear. Trimming left V 4 bases short and J 4 bases short, with 11 bases between. The CDR3 length is 13 residues. Germline values: CDR1 SGHRS, CDR2 YFSETQ. This chain's CDR3 is CASSRRARETQYF. The DNA for the CDR3 is TGCGCCAGCAGCCGCCGGGCCCGAGAGACCCAGTACTTC.

The chain joins TRBV7-9 to TRBJ2-1, with D unresolved. V lost 2 bases and J 7 bases, leaving 9 bases between the germline ends. Germline V gene data show CDR1 as SEHNR and CDR2 as FQNEAQ (reference sequence). The CDR3 is 13 amino acids. For the CDR3, the DNA is TGTGCCAGCAGCTTATTTAAGAGGAATGAGCAGTTCTTC. Protein sequence: CASSLFKRNEQFF.

The chain uses TRBV15 and TRBJ2-7; 9 bases fit TRBD1. Germline V gene data show CDR1 as LNHNV and CDR2 as YYDKDF (reference sequence). The CDR3 extends over 16 amino acids. V lost 0 bases, J lost 5 bases, and 8 bases stayed unmatched. The CDR3 DNA sequence: TGTGCCACCAGCAGAGACTCCGGGACAGGGTTCAACGAGCAGTACTTC. It specifies CATSRDSGTGFNEQYF.

The chain recombines TRBV10-3 with TRBJ2-2, with D hard to call. Germline V gene data show CDR1 as ENHRY and CDR2 as SYGVKD. The CDR3 length is 15 residues. Trimming pared 3 bases from V and 4 bases from J, leaving 12 bases between. This chain's CDR3 is CAISDFGRSTGELFF. CDR3 bases: TGTGCCATCAGTGACTTCGGCAGGAGCACCGGGGAGCTGTTTTTT.

V and J are TRBV7-3 and TRBJ1-1; D is unclear. CDR3 length: 13 amino acids. Trimming shortened V by 2 bases and J by 6 bases, and 10 bases separated the two germline ends. Germline loops: CDR1 SGHTA, CDR2 FQGTGA. CDR3 DNA: TGTGCCAGCAGCTTAGTAAGGGCGGCTGAAGCTTTCTTT. It translates to CASSLVRAAEAFF.

For the CDR3, the DNA is TGCAGTGTTACGGGGGACTCCGAAGCTTTCTTT. Its translation: CSVTGDSEAFF. This chain uses TRBV20-1 with TRBJ1-1, with D possibly matching TRBD1 (5 bases). The CDR3 is 11 amino acids. The V and J ends lost 7 bases and 8 bases respectively, with 14 bases between them. CDR1 is DFQATT and CDR2 is SNEGSKA in the germline V gene (reference sequence).

The rearrangement links TRBV4-1 to TRBJ2-1, with TRBD2 as a possible D gene (5 bases). Germline V lookup: CDR1 MGHRA, CDR2 YSYEKL. V was clipped by 0 bases and J by 8 bases, with 11 bases between them. The CDR3 sequence is 14 residues long. The CDR3 protein is CASSQDGQRDEQFF. DNA of the CDR3: TGCGCCAGCAGCCAAGACGGGCAGAGGGATGAGCAGTTCTTC.

The gene calls are TRBV6-5 and TRBJ1-2; tentatively, D is TRBD1 (5 bases). The CDR3 runs to 17 residues. Trimming removed 6 bases from V and 4 bases from J, with 24 bases in between. Germline CDR1 is MNHEY and CDR2 is SVGAGI. The CDR3 is CASSSYRGHSLGYGYTF. CDR3 bases: TGTGCCAGCAGCTCGTACCGGGGCCACTCTCTGGGCTATGGCTACACCTTC.

J is TRBJ2-1 and V is TRBV6-2 or TRBV6-3; no definite D call. The CDR3 length is 11 residues. The germline V gene has CDR1 MNHEY and CDR2 SVGEGT. V lost 6 bases, J lost 7 bases, and 7 bases lay in between. CDR3 amino acids: CASSPLNEQFF. In DNA form, the CDR3 reads TGTGCCAGCAGCCCCCTAAATGAGCAGTTCTTC.

The chain carries TRBV12-3 or TRBV12-4 and TRBJ1-1, with a tentative D call TRBD1 (6 bases). With 6 bases removed from V and 9 bases from J, the gap between germline ends came to 11 bases. The CDR3 is 11 amino acids. The CDR3 sequence: CASRRTEKAFF. In nucleotides, the CDR3 is TGTGCCAGCAGACGGACAGAAAAAGCTTTCTTT.

In its sample, this clonotype was seen a few times. The chain combines TRBV7-2 with TRBJ1-6, with 9 bases aligning to TRBD1. Unmatched junction bases numbered 2, after V lost 5 bases and J lost 3 bases. This CDR3 spans 15 amino acids. CDR1 SGHTA and CDR2 FQGNSA come from the germline V gene. As DNA, the CDR3 is TGTGCCAGCAGCCGGACAGGGGTCTATAATTCACCCCTCCACTTT. This codes for CASSRTGVYNSPLHF. The variable domain in full, completed from reference TRBV7-2 and TRBJ1-6, reads GAGVSQSPSNKVTEKGKDVELRCDPISGHTALYWYRQSLGQGLEFLIYFQGNSAPDKSGLPSDRFSAERTGGSVSTLTIQRTQQEDSAVYLCASSRTGVYNSPLHFGNGTRLTVT.

J is TRBJ1-2 and V is TRBV12-3 or TRBV12-4; maybe TRBD1 (5 bases). This CDR3 contains 14 residues. V was shortened by 6 bases and J by 3 bases, with 14 bases between the two germline ends. In nucleotides, the CDR3 is TGTGCCAGCAGCCGCGGGACCGAGTACTATGGCTACACCTTC. Its translation is CASSRGTEYYGYTF.

The J gene is TRBJ1-4, the V gene TRBV2; D is unresolved. The CDR3 totals 16 residues. The germline gives CDR1 SNHLY, CDR2 FYNNEI. V lost 4 bases and J 3 bases, leaving 15 bases between the germline ends. CDR3 protein: CASSVQEARANEKLFF. For the CDR3, the DNA is TGTGCCAGCAGTGTGCAGGAGGCTCGAGCTAATGAAAAACTGTTTTTT.

The chain combines TRBV29-1 with TRBJ2-1; the match to TRBD2 covers 7 bases. Germline trimming cut 4 bases from V and 2 bases from J; bases unmatched to any gene: 2. The germline V gene has CDR1 SQVTM and CDR2 ANQGSEA. CDR3 size: 13 residues. DNA for the CDR3: TGCAGCGTTGCGGGGGGACCCTACAATGAGCAGTTCTTC. This codes for CSVAGGPYNEQFF.